Listed below are T cell receptor beta chains from one sample, sequenced in a study of identical twins. TCRdb ran MiXCR on the 5' RACE reads and lists one entry per CDR3 protein. The sample includes hundreds of thousands of distinct CDR3 sequences, 9% to 15% of them seen just once. In addition, the sample was reused for a study of yellow fever vaccine responses in identical twins.

The sequenced sample consisted of PBMCs. The receptors derive from a woman between 18 and 29 years old in good health. Both conserved end residues are part of each CDR3. A D gene is named only where the DNA matches it firmly. Size values are once, few and many counts, or a class for expanded clones, and some rows have none.

>NA|13|TRBJ1-4|TRBV20-1|NA
TGCAGTGCCCTCCGGGCAAGCGGGGAAAAACTGTTTTTT
CSALRASGEKLFF
>NA|13|TRBJ2-4|TRBV10-3|few
TGTGCCATCTCCCGAGGGACTGAGAACATTCAGTACTTC
CAISRGTENIQYF
>NA|15|TRBJ2-3|TRBV29-1|NA
TGCAGCGTTGGGGTGACAGCAACTAGCACAGATACGCAGTATTTT
CSVGVTATSTDTQYF
>NA|14|TRBJ1-2|TRBV24-1|few
TGTGCCACCAGTGACCCCACAGGGCCCTCTGGCTACACCTTC
CATSDPTGPSGYTF
>NA|14|TRBJ2-7|TRBV12-3/TRBV12-4|few
TGTGCCAGCAGTTTACGCGGTGAGCCCCACGAGCAGTACTTC
CASSLRGEPHEQYF
>NA|14|TRBJ1-1|TRBV5-1|few
TGCGCCAGCAGCTTTGACCCCGGAGGGGCTGAAGCTTTCTTT
CASSFDPGGAEAFF
>TRBD1|16|TRBJ1-3|TRBV15|NA
TGTGCCACCAGCAGAGGCACGACAGGGGGTGGAAACACCATATATTTT
CATSRGTTGGGNTIYF
>NA|15|TRBJ1-1|TRBV12-3/TRBV12-4|many
TGTGCCAGCAGTTCCCCGTATGGGATGAACACTGAAGCTTTCTTT
CASSSPYGMNTEAFF
>NA|18|TRBJ2-1|TRBV20-1|NA
TGCTGTGCTATCGGCGGGATAGTTGACCTCGTGTCCTACAATGAGCAGTTCTTC
CCAIGGIVDLVSYNEQFF
>TRBD2|16|TRBJ2-1|TRBV2|few
TGTGCCAGCAGTGAGAGTAGCGGGAGTATCCACAATGAGCAGTTCTTC
CASSESSGSIHNEQFF
>NA|14|TRBJ2-1|TRBV3-1|few
TGTGCCAGCAGCCAATTAGGGACTTCCTATGAGCAGTTCTTC
CASSQLGTSYEQFF
>TRBD2|15|TRBJ2-3|TRBV5-1|many
TGCGCCAGCAGCTTGGCCCCACTAGCGGGAGATACGCAGTATTTT
CASSLAPLAGDTQYF
>NA|14|TRBJ2-2|TRBV5-5|NA
TGTGCCAGCAGCTTTGTCGTGGGCCCCGGGGAGCTGTTTTTT
CASSFVVGPGELFF
>NA|14|TRBJ2-1|TRBV24-1|few
TGTGCCACCAGTGCCCCCCTGAGGGAGGATGAGCAGTTCTTC
CATSAPLREDEQFF
>NA|11|TRBJ2-3|TRBV24-1|NA
TGTGCCACCCAACAGGGTGATACGCAGTATTTT
CATQQGDTQYF
>NA|15|TRBJ2-3|TRBV11-2|few
TGTGCCAGCAGCTTAGGGGCCTTCCCCACAGATACGCAGTATTTT
CASSLGAFPTDTQYF
>NA|14|TRBJ1-3|TRBV6-1|many
TGTGCCAGCAGACCACAGGGTACTGGAAACACCATATATTTT
CASRPQGTGNTIYF
>NA|14|TRBJ2-3|TRBV12-3/TRBV12-4|NA
TGTGCCAGCAGGGGGGGCCTGAGCACAGATACGCAGTATTTT
CASRGGLSTDTQYF
>NA|14|TRBJ2-3|TRBV29-1|NA
TGCAGCGTTGAATCGGGACTCTTATCAGATACGCAGTATTTT
CSVESGLLSDTQYF
>TRBD2|14|TRBJ2-5|TRBV29-1|few
TGCAGCGTTGTACTAGCGGGAGCTCAGGGGACCCAGTACTTC
CSVVLAGAQGTQYF
>TRBD2|12|TRBJ2-5|TRBV29-1|few
TGCAGCGTGCGGGGGATCCAAGAGACCCAGTACTTC
CSVRGIQETQYF
>NA|15|TRBJ1-6|TRBV5-6|NA
TGTGCCAGCAGCTCACAGGGAAGTCAAGGATCACCCCTCCACTTT
CASSSQGSQGSPLHF
>TRBD2|15|TRBJ2-5|TRBV7-2|few
TGTGCCAGCAGCTCTAGCGGGGGGGCCTTTGGGACCCAGTACTTC
CASSSSGGAFGTQYF
>TRBD2|16|TRBJ2-1|TRBV6-5|few
TGTGCCAGCAGTTCCCGGGGGAGCGGGGCCCACAATGAGCAGTTCTTC
CASSSRGSGAHNEQFF
>TRBD1|15|TRBJ2-1|TRBV20-1|NA
TGCAGTGCAAATCTCGAGGGGGCTTCTTACAATGAGCAGTTCTTC
CSANLEGASYNEQFF
>NA|17|TRBJ2-1|TRBV7-6|NA
TGTGCCAGCAGCTTATGGGGAGCCTCTGTCGCCTACAATGAGCAGTTCTTC
CASSLWGASVAYNEQFF
>NA|13|TRBJ1-1|TRBV12-3/TRBV12-4|many
TGTGCCAGCAGTTTCCCGGGGATCCCTGAAGCTTTCTTT
CASSFPGIPEAFF